This T cell receptor beta chain comes out of a study of shared clonotypes between healthy human individuals. On the study more broadly: The cohort had a couple of women and three men, ages 18 to 49.

General study results and limits: Clonotypes which were not shared had lower generation probabilities than clonotypes that all four donors shared.

Notes on this clone: Its antigen is not identified.

The V gene lost 4 bases and the J gene lost 3 bases, with 13 bases spanning the gap. The CDR3 loop spans 14 amino acids. Germline lookup yields CDR1 SGHAT and CDR2 FQNNGV. Donors, without exception, were Caucasian adults residing in Nashville, Tennessee. It was into CD45RA+ naive and CD45RA-negative memory subsets that the CD4+ cells were split. Repertoires were generated with immunoSEQ multiplex PCR, while TCRdb's copy carries only in-frame clones and drops some. The data show about 1.5 million clones, nearly 99% seen once. This sequence joins TRBV11-2 and TRBJ2-7; perhaps TRBD2 as D (5 bases). The specimen sequenced was naive CD4+ T cells sorted from blood. The subset denotes: CD45RA+ positively selected. This TCR was recovered from a man aged 30-40 years in good health. CDR3 coding DNA: TGTGCCAGCAGCTCCGGACTGCTCAGCTACGAGCAGTACTTC. Its translation: CASSSGLLSYEQYF.